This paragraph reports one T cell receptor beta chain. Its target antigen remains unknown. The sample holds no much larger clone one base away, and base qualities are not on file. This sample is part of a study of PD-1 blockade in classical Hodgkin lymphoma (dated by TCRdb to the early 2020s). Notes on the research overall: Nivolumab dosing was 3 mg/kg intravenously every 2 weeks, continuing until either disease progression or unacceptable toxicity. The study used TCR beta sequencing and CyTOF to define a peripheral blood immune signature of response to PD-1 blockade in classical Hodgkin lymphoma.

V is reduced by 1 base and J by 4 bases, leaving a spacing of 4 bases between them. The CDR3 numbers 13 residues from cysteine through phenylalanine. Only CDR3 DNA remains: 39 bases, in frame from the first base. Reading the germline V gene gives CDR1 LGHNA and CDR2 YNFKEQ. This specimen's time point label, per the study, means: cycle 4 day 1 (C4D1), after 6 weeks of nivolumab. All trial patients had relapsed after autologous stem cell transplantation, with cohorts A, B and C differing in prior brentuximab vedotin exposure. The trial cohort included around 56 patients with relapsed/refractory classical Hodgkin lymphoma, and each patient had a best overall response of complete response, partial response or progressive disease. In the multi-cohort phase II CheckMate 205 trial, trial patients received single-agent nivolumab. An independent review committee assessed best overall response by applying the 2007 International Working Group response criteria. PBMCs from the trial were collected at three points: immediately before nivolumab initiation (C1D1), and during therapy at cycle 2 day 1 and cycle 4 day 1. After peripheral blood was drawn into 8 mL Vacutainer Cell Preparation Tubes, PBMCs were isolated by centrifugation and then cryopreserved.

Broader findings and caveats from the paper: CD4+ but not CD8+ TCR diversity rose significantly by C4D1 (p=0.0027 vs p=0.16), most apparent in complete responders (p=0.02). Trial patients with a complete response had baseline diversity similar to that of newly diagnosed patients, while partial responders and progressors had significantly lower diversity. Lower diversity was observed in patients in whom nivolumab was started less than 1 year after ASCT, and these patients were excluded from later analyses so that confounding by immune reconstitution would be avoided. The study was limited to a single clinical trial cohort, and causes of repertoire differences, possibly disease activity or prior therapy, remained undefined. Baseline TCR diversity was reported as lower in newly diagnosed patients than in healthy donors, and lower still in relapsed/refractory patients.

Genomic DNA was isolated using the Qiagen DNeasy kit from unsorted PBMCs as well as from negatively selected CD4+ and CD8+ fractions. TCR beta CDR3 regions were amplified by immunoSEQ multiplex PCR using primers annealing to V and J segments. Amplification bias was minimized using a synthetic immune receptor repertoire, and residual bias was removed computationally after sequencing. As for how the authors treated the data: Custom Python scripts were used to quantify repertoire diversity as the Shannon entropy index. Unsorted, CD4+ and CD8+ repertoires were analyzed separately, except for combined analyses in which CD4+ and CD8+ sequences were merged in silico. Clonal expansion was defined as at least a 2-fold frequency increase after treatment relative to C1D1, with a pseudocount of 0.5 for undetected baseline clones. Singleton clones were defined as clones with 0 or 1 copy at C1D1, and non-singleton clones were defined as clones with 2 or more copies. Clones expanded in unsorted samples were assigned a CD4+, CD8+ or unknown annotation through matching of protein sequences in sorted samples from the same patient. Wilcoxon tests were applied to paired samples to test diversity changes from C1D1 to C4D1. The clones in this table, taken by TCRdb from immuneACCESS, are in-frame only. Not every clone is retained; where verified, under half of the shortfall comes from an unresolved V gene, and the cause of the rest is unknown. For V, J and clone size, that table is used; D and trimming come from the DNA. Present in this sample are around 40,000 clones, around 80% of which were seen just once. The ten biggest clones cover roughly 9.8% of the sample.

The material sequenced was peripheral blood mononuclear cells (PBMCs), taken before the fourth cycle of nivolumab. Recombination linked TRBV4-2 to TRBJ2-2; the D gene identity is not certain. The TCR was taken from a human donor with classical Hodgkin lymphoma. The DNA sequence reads TGTGCCAGCAGCCAAGTACCCACCGGGGAGCTGTTTTTT. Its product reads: CASSQVPTGELFF.